A single sample gave rise to the 14 T cell receptor beta chains below, sequenced in a study of blood T cell repertoires in COVID-19. Some clones are missing from TCRdb's copy, which holds only in-frame ones; the method was immunoSEQ multiplex PCR. The sample carries tens of thousands of clones, around 86% recorded once. Sequenced material: peripheral blood. These receptors were obtained from a man under 40 with acute or convalescent COVID-19.

The chain couples TRBV5-6 to TRBJ2-7, with D possibly being TRBD1 (5 bases). Trimming took 3 bases from V and 2 from J, leaving 12 bases between them. CDR1 is SGHDT and CDR2 is YYEEEE in the germline V gene. This CDR3 spans 14 amino acids. The DNA for the CDR3 is TGTGCCAGCAGCTACGATAACAGGCCCTACGAGCAGTACGTC. It codes for CASSYDNRPYEQYV.

This chain connects TRBV24-1 to TRBJ2-5; TRBD1 is a possible D gene (6 bases). The CDR3 contains 13 residues. The germline V gene has CDR1 KGHDR and CDR2 SFDVKD. Trimming cost V 5 bases and J 4 bases, with 10 bases left between them. CDR3 in amino acids: CATSAAGVETQYF. CDR3 sequence (DNA): TGTGCCACCAGTGCGGCAGGGGTAGAGACCCAGTACTTC.

The chain carries TRBV3-1 (or the pseudogene TRBV3-2) and TRBJ2-3; D is undetermined. V lost 5 bases, J lost 4 bases, and 7 bases lay in between. This CDR3 contains 12 residues. Per the germline V gene, CDR1 is LGHDT and CDR2 is YNNKEL (reference sequence). The CDR3 protein is CASSSTADTQYF. CDR3 nucleotides: TGTGCCAGCAGCAGTACAGCAGATACGCAGTATTTT.

The CDR3 sequence is CAWSELGRTIYF. CDR3 coding DNA: TGTGCCTGGAGTGAACTAGGGAGGACCATATATTTT. This chain joins TRBV30 and TRBJ1-3; no clear D gene. The CDR3 has 12 residues. Trimming removed 1 base at V and 10 bases at J, with 11 bases between. Germline values: CDR1 GTSNPN, CDR2 SVGIG (reference sequence).

V usage is TRBV28 and J usage is TRBJ1-2, with TRBD1 as a possible D gene (6 bases). Trimming shortened V by 7 bases and J by 0 bases, and 9 bases separated the two germline ends. This CDR3 is 13 amino acids long. Germline CDR1 is MDHEN and CDR2 is SYDVKM. The CDR3 reads CASTGEPNYGYTF. DNA for the CDR3: TGTGCCAGCACAGGGGAACCTAACTATGGCTACACCTTC.

The chain joins TRBV5-6 to TRBJ1-1; D may be TRBD1 (6 bases). V gave up 2 bases and J gave up 5 bases, with 16 bases separating them. Germline-derived CDR1 and CDR2 are SGHDT and YYEEEE. The CDR3 is 15 residues long. In DNA, the CDR3 is TGTGCCAGCAGCTTCGTGGGCAGGGGACAAACTGAAGCTTTCTTT. Its protein is CASSFVGRGQTEAFF. The full variable domain, in which reference TRBV5-6 and TRBJ1-1 provide the parts outside the CDR3, is DAGVTQSPTHLIKTRGQQVTLRCSPKSGHDTVSWYQQALGQGPQFIFQYYEEEERQRGNFPDRFSGHQFPNYSSELNVNALLLGDSALYLCASSFVGRGQTEAFFGQGTRLTVV.

This clone was recorded a few times. The genes are TRBV18 and TRBJ1-1, with D unclear. The V gene lost 0 bases and the J gene lost 0 bases, with 8 bases spanning the gap. This CDR3 has 15 residues. The germline CDR1 and CDR2 sequences are KGHSH and LQKENI. CDR3 residues: CASSPPAGMNTEAFF. For the CDR3, the DNA is TGTGCCAGCTCACCACCGGCCGGGATGAACACTGAAGCTTTCTTT.

This chain connects TRBV11-2 to TRBJ2-3; TRBD2 aligns across 10 bases. Germline CDR1 is SGHAT and CDR2 is FQNNGV. The V and J ends lost 1 base and 3 bases, in that order; junction bases with no gene match: 4. The CDR3 totals 16 residues. The CDR3: CASSLASGGVTDTQYF. In DNA, the CDR3 is TGTGCCAGCAGCTTAGCTAGCGGGGGAGTAACAGATACGCAGTATTTT. Full variable domain (rest looked up from reference TRBV11-2 and TRBJ2-3): EAGVAQSPRYKIIEKRQSVAFWCNPISGHATLYWYQQILGQGPKLLIQFQNNGVVDDSQLPKDRFSAERLKGVDSTLKIQPAKLEDSAVYLCASSLASGGVTDTQYFGPGTRLTVL.

The J gene is TRBJ1-6, the V gene TRBV27; tentative D call: TRBD1 (6 bases). The V and J ends lost 3 bases and 0 bases respectively, with 9 bases between them. This CDR3 has 16 residues. The V gene's germline CDR1 is MNHEY and CDR2 SMNVEV (reference sequence). CDR3 DNA sequence: TGTGCCAGCAGTTTCTCGACAGGCTCCTATAATTCACCCCTCCACTTT. Amino acid sequence: CASSFSTGSYNSPLHF.

The chain uses TRBV6-6 and TRBJ1-1, with 12 bases matching TRBD1. CDR1 MNHNY and CDR2 SVGAGI come from the germline V gene (reference sequence). Trimming removed 5 bases from V and 5 bases from J; junction bases left unmatched: 3. The CDR3 runs 14 residues. Here the CDR3 DNA reads TGTGCCAGCAGTAGGGACAGGGGGCTGACTGAAGCTTTCTTT. Its translation: CASSRDRGLTEAFF.

V and J are TRBV12-3 or TRBV12-4 and TRBJ1-1; TRBD1 aligns across 8 bases. The CDR3 contains 12 residues. The V and J ends lost 6 bases and 5 bases, in that order; junction bases with no gene match: 2. The CDR3 sequence: CASSDRGTEAFF. The CDR3 region has the DNA TGTGCCAGCAGCGACAGGGGAACTGAAGCTTTCTTT.

The chain has TRBV28 and TRBJ2-7; D is perhaps TRBD1 (5 bases). Germline V lookup: CDR1 MDHEN, CDR2 SYDVKM. CDR3 length equals 12 residues. Trimming took 7 bases from V and 4 from J, leaving 11 bases between them. The CDR3 DNA sequence: TGTGCCAGCACCACAGGAGATTACGAGCAGTACTTC. Protein product: CASTTGDYEQYF. The full variable domain, in which reference TRBV28 and TRBJ2-7 provide the parts outside the CDR3, is DVKVTQSSRYLVKRTGEKVFLECVQDMDHENMFWYRQDPGLGLRLIYFSYDVKMKEKGDIPEGYSVSREKKERFSLILESASTNQTSMYLCASTTGDYEQYFGPGTRLTVT.

The chain recombines TRBV3-1 (or the pseudogene TRBV3-2) with TRBJ1-2, with D perhaps matching TRBD1 (6 bases). This CDR3 region has 13 residues. V lost 1 base and J 8 bases, leaving 11 bases between the germline ends. Germline lookup yields CDR1 LGHDT and CDR2 YNNKEL (reference sequence). CDR3 in amino acids: CASSQGGGGGYTF. As DNA, the CDR3 is TGTGCCAGCAGCCAAGGCGGGGGCGGGGGCTACACCTTC.

The rearrangement uses TRBV18 and TRBJ1-6; the D is unclear. The CDR3 spans 15 residues. Trimming shortened V by 5 bases and J by 7 bases, and 15 bases separated the two germline ends. Germline V CDR1 and CDR2: KGHSH, LQKENI. The CDR3 DNA sequence: TGTGCCAGCTCATTAAATGGTGCACTCAATTCACCCCTCCACTTT. Residues: CASSLNGALNSPLHF.